Each of the 2 T cell receptor beta chains below was sequenced from the same sample in a study of T cells in localized non-small cell lung cancer (dated by TCRdb to about 2020). Libraries were prepared through the immunoSEQ multiplex PCR assay. The source is immuneACCESS, and TCRdb retained only in-frame sequences with V and J called. Part of the clones is not carried over; for the studies checked, unresolved V genes explain less than half of this, and the remainder is unexplained. Here the sample has thousands of clones; 25% to 35% occur a single time. The biggest ten clones account for more than 13% of the sample. The specimen was lung tumor tissue, collected before any cancer treatment. The receptors derive from a woman aged 35 to 75 with stage III lung adenocarcinoma.

The sample holds a few counts of this clone. The chain carries TRBV6-8 and TRBJ2-3; perhaps TRBD2 as D (6 bases). The CDR3 length is 13 residues. Deletions cut 7 bases from V and 2 bases from J, with 10 bases between. The germline gives CDR1 MNHGY, CDR2 SAAAGT. The CDR3 bases are TGTGCCAGCAAAAAACTAGCCACAGATACGCAGTATTTT. Translation gives CASKKLATDTQYF.

This clone has just a few counts. V is TRBV29-1 and J is TRBJ2-3, with unresolved D. V was shortened by 1 base and J by 4 bases, with 6 bases between the two germline ends. CDR3 length equals 12 residues. Germline V CDR1 and CDR2: SQVTM, ANQGSEA. DNA of the CDR3: TGCAGCGTTGAAGTTGGGGCAGATACGCAGTATTTT. Its translation: CSVEVGADTQYF.